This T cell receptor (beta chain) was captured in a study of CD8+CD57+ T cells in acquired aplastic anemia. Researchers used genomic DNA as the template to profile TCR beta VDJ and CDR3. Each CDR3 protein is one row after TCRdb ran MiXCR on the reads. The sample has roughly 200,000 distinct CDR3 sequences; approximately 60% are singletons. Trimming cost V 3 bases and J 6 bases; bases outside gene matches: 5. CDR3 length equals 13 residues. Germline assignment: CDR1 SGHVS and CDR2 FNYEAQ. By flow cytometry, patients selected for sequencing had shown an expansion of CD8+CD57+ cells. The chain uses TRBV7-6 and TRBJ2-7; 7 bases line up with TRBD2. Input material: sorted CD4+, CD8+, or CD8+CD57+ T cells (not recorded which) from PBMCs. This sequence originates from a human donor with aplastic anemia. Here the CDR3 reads CASSLGGEAEQYF. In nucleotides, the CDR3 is TGTGCCAGCAGCTTGGGAGGGGAGGCCGAGCAGTACTTC.